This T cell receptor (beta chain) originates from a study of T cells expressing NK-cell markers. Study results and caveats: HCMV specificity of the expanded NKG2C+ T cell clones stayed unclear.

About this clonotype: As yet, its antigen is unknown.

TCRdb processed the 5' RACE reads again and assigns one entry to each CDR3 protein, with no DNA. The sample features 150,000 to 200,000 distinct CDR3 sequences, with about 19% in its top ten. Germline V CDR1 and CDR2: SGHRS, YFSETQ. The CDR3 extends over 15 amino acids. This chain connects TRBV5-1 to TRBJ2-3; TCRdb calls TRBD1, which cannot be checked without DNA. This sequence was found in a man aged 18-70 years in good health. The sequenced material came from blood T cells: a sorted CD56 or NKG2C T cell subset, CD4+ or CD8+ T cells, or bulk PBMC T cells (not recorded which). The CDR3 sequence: CASSSGQGFTDTQYF.